This TCR beta chain originates from a study of blood T cell repertoires in COVID-19. The repertoire was sequenced with immunoSEQ multiplex PCR; TCRdb's copy has only in-frame clones and lacks some. The data hold approximately 200,000 clones, with 89% observed a single time. Between the trimmed V and J ends, which lost 3 bases and 5 bases, there was a span of 18 bases. Germline CDR1 and CDR2: SGHKS and YYEKEE (reference sequence). The CDR3 extends over 15 amino acids. The genes are TRBV5-5 and TRBJ2-7; possibly TRBD1 for D (5 bases). The TCR was taken from a woman aged 35 to 49 with acute COVID-19. The source material was PBMCs or T cells enriched from blood (not recorded which). The CDR3 spells CASSYLKTGAHEQYF. In DNA, the CDR3 is TGTGCCAGCAGCTATCTGAAGACTGGGGCCCACGAGCAGTACTTC.